One and the same sample provided the 10 T cell receptor beta chains below, sequenced in a study of post-analysis software for immune sequencing data. General study findings and limits: About five TRBV segments, including TRBV5-6, TRBV5-1 and TRBV20-1, were more frequent in patients than controls.

Their specific antigens are unknown. Tagging with unique molecular identifiers was a feature of the TCR beta cDNA libraries. One entry per CDR3 protein results from TCRdb running MiXCR on the PCR reads. The table includes under 650,000 distinct CDR3 sequences, 44% detected once. Sequencing input: blood. The source is a girl between 5 and 17 years old with multiple sclerosis.

This clonotype was found a few times. The chain joins TRBV7-2 to TRBJ1-1; maybe TRBD1 (6 bases). The CDR3 runs to 15 residues. Germline-derived CDR1 and CDR2 are SGHTA and FQGNSA. V was trimmed by 5 bases and J by 1 base, leaving 14 bases between them. The CDR3 region has the DNA TGTGCCAGCAGCCTCTATCCGGGACAGAACACTGAAGCTTTCTTT. Protein sequence: CASSLYPGQNTEAFF.

In its sample, this clonotype was seen a few times. The chain is built from TRBV12-3 or TRBV12-4 and TRBJ2-1; D call uncertain. V dropped 7 bases and J dropped 3 bases, with 10 bases sitting between them. This CDR3 is 13 amino acids long. The CDR3 reads CASNPNDYNEQFF. The CDR3 DNA follows: TGTGCCAGCAACCCAAACGACTACAATGAGCAGTTCTTC.

This clonotype appeared once. The chain links TRBV4-1 to TRBJ1-2, with D perhaps TRBD1 (5 bases). The CDR3 is 16 amino acids. Germline loops: CDR1 MGHRA, CDR2 YSYEKL. Trimming left V 0 bases short and J 4 bases short, with 15 bases between. The DNA for the CDR3 is TGCGCCAGCAGCCAAGATCGGGGGGAACGGGGCTATGGCTACACCTTC. It yields the protein CASSQDRGERGYGYTF.

The chain is built from TRBV6-1 and TRBJ2-5; 7 bases are a match to TRBD2. The CDR3 has 14 amino acids. Germline values: CDR1 MNHNS, CDR2 SASEGT. V gave up 6 bases and J gave up 7 bases; unmatched junction bases: 11. The CDR3 loop reads CASRRNTGGGTQYF. DNA of the CDR3: TGTGCCAGCAGGCGGAACACGGGGGGTGGGACCCAGTACTTC.

V gene TRBV4-1 combines with J gene TRBJ1-5; D is uncertain. The CDR3 is 15 amino acids. Germline CDR1 MGHRA, CDR2 YSYEKL. Trimming stripped 1 base from V and 6 bases from J, with 13 bases between. As DNA, the CDR3 is TGCGCCAGCAGCCAAGTGAGTGGGTCGAGTCAGCCCCAGCATTTT. Its translation is CASSQVSGSSQPQHF.

This sequence joins TRBV27 and TRBJ2-7; D is unresolved. The V end was cut by 2 bases, the J end by 3 bases, with 11 bases between. The CDR3 is made up of 14 amino acids. Germline lookup yields CDR1 MNHEY and CDR2 SMNVEV (reference sequence). CDR3 sequence (DNA): TGTGCCAGCAGTTTAAGGGCAGAAAACTACGAGCAGTACTTC. Translated: CASSLRAENYEQYF.

This clonotype appeared once. V is TRBV7-9 and J is TRBJ1-3; D is ambiguous. The CDR3 has 13 residues. The V end lost 7 bases, the J end lost 4 bases, and 11 bases lay between the germline ends. Germline V gene sequence: CDR1 SEHNR, CDR2 FQNEAQ (reference sequence). The chain's CDR3 is CASILVGGNTIYF. As DNA, the CDR3 is TGTGCCAGCATCCTGGTCGGCGGAAACACCATATATTTT.

V gene TRBV12-3 or TRBV12-4 combines with J gene TRBJ2-1; possible D gene TRBD1, 5 bases. V lost 7 bases and J lost 2, with 12 bases in between. The CDR3 has 14 amino acids. This CDR3 is CASKGAVPYNEQFF. DNA of the CDR3: TGTGCCAGCAAAGGGGCGGTGCCCTACAATGAGCAGTTCTTC.

The rearrangement uses TRBV9 and TRBJ2-3, with D perhaps given as TRBD1 or TRBD2 (5 bases each). The germline gives CDR1 SGDLS, CDR2 YYNGEE. The V and J ends lost 3 bases and 2 bases respectively, with 10 bases between them. The CDR3 sequence is 14 residues long. CDR3 residues: CASSEGTHTDTQYF. The CDR3 coding sequence is TGTGCCAGCAGCGAAGGGACCCACACAGATACGCAGTATTTT.

The chain carries TRBV20-1 and TRBJ1-2; weak D call: TRBD1 (6 bases). The V gene's germline CDR1 is DFQATT and CDR2 SNEGSKA (reference sequence). The ends were cut back, 5 bases at V and 6 bases at J, with 16 bases in the middle. This CDR3 spans 13 amino acids. The CDR3 reads CSASLVGANGYTF. In DNA form, the CDR3 reads TGCAGTGCTTCCCTCGTGGGGGCGAATGGCTACACCTTC.